The 5 T cell receptor beta chains given below trace back to one sample, sequenced in a study of blood T cell repertoires in COVID-19. Profiling relied on immunoSEQ multiplex PCR, and the TCRdb table lists in-frame clones only, not all of them. Altogether over 130,000 clones are present, 80% to 85% being singletons, with the ten largest covering over 7%. Sample: peripheral blood. Receptors were obtained from a human donor in a cohort sampled during active COVID-19.

This rearrangement joins TRBV5-1 to TRBJ1-5; D is possibly TRBD1 (5 bases). V was cut by 4 bases and J by 2 bases, with 13 bases left in between. This CDR3 is built from 15 residues. Germline values: CDR1 SGHRS, CDR2 YFSETQ. In DNA form, the CDR3 reads TGCGCCAGCAGCCCCCCAGGGCCCCGCAATCAGCCCCAGCATTTT. Translated: CASSPPGPRNQPQHF.

The chain carries TRBV19 and TRBJ2-7; the match to TRBD2 covers 12 bases. With 5 bases clipped from V and 3 bases from J, the junction kept 5 bases outside the gene matches. From germline, CDR1 is LNHDA and CDR2 SQIVND (reference sequence). The length of the CDR3 is 15 residues. Here the CDR3 reads CASSPTSGGIYEQYF. The CDR3 DNA reads as TGTGCCAGTAGTCCGACTAGCGGGGGAATCTACGAGCAGTACTTC. Complete variable domain (other parts from reference TRBV19 and TRBJ2-7): DGGITQSPKYLFRKEGQNVTLSCEQNLNHDAMYWYRQDPGQGLRLIYYSQIVNDFQKGDIAEGYSVSREKKESFPLTVTSAQKNPTAFYLCASSPTSGGIYEQYFGPGTRLTVT.

A single count supports this clone. The genes are TRBV3-1 (or the pseudogene TRBV3-2) and TRBJ2-3; TRBD2 matches at 7 bases. From germline, CDR1 is LGHDT and CDR2 YNNKEL (reference sequence). The CDR3 runs 14 residues. Germline trimming cut 5 bases from V and 4 bases from J; bases unmatched to any gene: 6. The CDR3 is CASSYTGGADTQYF. In DNA form, the CDR3 reads TGTGCCAGCAGCTACACTGGGGGGGCAGATACGCAGTATTTT.

The V gene is TRBV10-3, the J gene TRBJ2-5; 8 nucleotides line up with TRBD2. The germline gives CDR1 ENHRY, CDR2 SYGVKD. V shed 4 bases and J 1 base; nucleotides not matched to a gene: 8. CDR3 size: 16 residues. Here the CDR3 reads CAISGYSGGSQETQYF. The CDR3 nucleotides read TGTGCCATCAGTGGATACAGCGGGGGCTCCCAAGAGACCCAGTACTTC.

The V call is TRBV18, the J call TRBJ2-5; D gene uncertain. The CDR3 extends over 12 amino acids. Per germline, CDR1 KGHSH and CDR2 LQKENI. V was shortened by 2 bases and J by 4 bases, with 5 bases between the two germline ends. The CDR3 is CASSPEAETQYF. The CDR3 DNA reads as TGTGCCAGCTCACCAGAGGCAGAGACCCAGTACTTC.